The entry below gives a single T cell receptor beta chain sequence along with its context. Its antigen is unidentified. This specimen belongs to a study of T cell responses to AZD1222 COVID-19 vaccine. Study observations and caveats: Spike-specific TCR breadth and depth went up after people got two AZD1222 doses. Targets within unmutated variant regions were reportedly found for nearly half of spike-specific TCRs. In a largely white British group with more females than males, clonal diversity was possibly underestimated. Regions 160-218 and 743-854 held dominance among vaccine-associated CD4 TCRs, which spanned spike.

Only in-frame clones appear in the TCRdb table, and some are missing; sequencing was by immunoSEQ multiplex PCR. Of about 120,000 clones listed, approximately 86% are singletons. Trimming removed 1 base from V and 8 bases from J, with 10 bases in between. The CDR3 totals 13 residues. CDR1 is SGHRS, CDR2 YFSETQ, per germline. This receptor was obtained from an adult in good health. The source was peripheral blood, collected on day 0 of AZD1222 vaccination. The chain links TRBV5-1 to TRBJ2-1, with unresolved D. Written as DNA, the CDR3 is TGCGCCAGCAGCTTGATAGTGTCCGATGAGCAGTTCTTC. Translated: CASSLIVSDEQFF. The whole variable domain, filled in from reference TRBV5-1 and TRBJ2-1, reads KAGVTQTPRYLIKTRGQQVTLSCSPISGHRSVSWYQQTPGQGLQFLFEYFSETQRNKGNFPGRFSGRQFSNSRSEMNVSTLELGDSALYLCASSLIVSDEQFFGPGTRLTVL.